The 27 T cell receptor beta chains below come from one sample, sequenced in a study of blood T cells in healthy people across ages. Alongside a J-beta primer mix, a sample-barcoded 5' primer served in a second PCR lasting about 7 to 11 cycles. TCRdb independently ran MiXCR on the 5' RACE reads; one entry per CDR3 protein. Seen here are roughly 1,800,000 distinct CDR3 sequences, less than 50% observed once, and the top ten hold more than 2%. Sequenced sample: blood. All receptors come from a woman aged 40 to 50 in good health.

This clonotype was seen a few times. This CDR3 is CSATKTGPGANVLTF. The CDR3, as DNA: TGCAGTGCCACCAAAACAGGGCCTGGGGCCAACGTCCTGACTTTC. The gene calls are TRBV20-1 and TRBJ2-6, with D maybe TRBD1 (6 bases). The CDR3 loop spans 15 amino acids. Germline assignment: CDR1 DFQATT and CDR2 SNEGSKA (reference sequence). V was shortened by 6 bases and J by 2 bases, with 14 bases between the two germline ends.

About this clonotype itself: Given a much more abundant clone one base away, this may be a read error. The chain has TRBV9 and TRBJ2-1, with TRBD2 matching over 8 bases. The germline V gene encodes CDR1 SGDLS and CDR2 YYNGEE. The CDR3 has 16 amino acids. The ends lost 3 bases at V and 3 bases at J; junction bases unmatched: 8. The CDR3 loop is CASSDSVGGDYNEQFF. The CDR3 coding sequence is TGTGCCAGCAGCGACAGCGTCGGGGGGGACTACAATGAGCAGTTCTTC.

This chain links TRBV24-1 with TRBJ2-7; D is undetermined. V gave up 10 bases and J gave up 5 bases, with 14 bases separating them. Germline V gene data show CDR1 as KGHDR and CDR2 as SFDVKD. This CDR3 comprises 12 residues. Written as DNA, the CDR3 is TGTGCCACGTCAGACCTTTTCAACGAGCAGTACTTC. The encoded protein is CATSDLFNEQYF.

This clonotype has just a few counts. The chain employs TRBV5-4 and TRBJ1-2, with D perhaps matching TRBD1 (5 bases). Trimming stripped 5 bases from V and 4 bases from J, with 12 bases between. Per the germline V gene, CDR1 is SGHNT and CDR2 is YYREEE (reference sequence). The CDR3 loop spans 13 amino acids. CDR3 amino acids: CASSKQEGYGYTF. The CDR3 DNA is TGTGCCAGCAGTAAACAGGAGGGCTATGGCTACACCTTC.

This clonotype was observed a few times. The rearrangement links TRBV27 to TRBJ2-4; D is uncertain. CDR1 is MNHEY and CDR2 is SMNVEV in the germline V gene (reference sequence). The CDR3 runs to 15 residues. V was cut by 2 bases and J by 5 bases, with 13 bases left in between. The CDR3 loop is CASSLLGLGQNIQYF. The DNA for the CDR3 is TGTGCCAGCAGTTTACTGGGTCTCGGGCAAAACATTCAGTACTTC.

This chain uses TRBV9 with TRBJ1-2, with D maybe TRBD1 (5 bases). V was cut by 0 bases and J by 2 bases, with 8 bases left in between. Germline V gene data show CDR1 as SGDLS and CDR2 as YYNGEE. This CDR3 has 14 residues. CDR3 residues: CASSVGAGNYGYTF. As DNA, the CDR3 is TGTGCCAGCAGCGTAGGTGCAGGGAACTATGGCTACACCTTC.

The sample holds a few counts of this clonotype. The chain employs TRBV24-1 and TRBJ1-4, with 9 nucleotides matching TRBD1. The CDR3 is made up of 14 amino acids. Germline trimming cut 5 bases from V and 5 bases from J; bases unmatched to any gene: 2. CDR1 is KGHDR and CDR2 is SFDVKD in the germline V gene. The DNA for the CDR3 is TGTGCCACCAGTGCTGGACAGGGGAATGAAAAACTGTTTTTT. Its translation: CATSAGQGNEKLFF.

This clonotype was seen a few times. V and J are TRBV4-3 and TRBJ2-5, with no clear D. Trimming shortened V by 3 bases and J by 2 bases, and 7 bases separated the two germline ends. This CDR3 contains 13 residues. Germline V gene lookup returns CDR1 LGHNA and CDR2 YSLEER. CDR3 coding DNA: TGCGCCAGCAGCCATCAGCAACAAGAGACCCAGTACTTC. As protein: CASSHQQQETQYF.

This sequence joins TRBV27 and TRBJ2-5, with D possibly being TRBD1 (6 bases). Per germline, CDR1 MNHEY and CDR2 SMNVEV (reference sequence). Trimming took 3 bases from V and 0 from J, leaving 11 bases between them. The CDR3 has 15 amino acids. The CDR3 loop is CASSLAGDYQETQYF. In DNA form, the CDR3 reads TGTGCCAGCAGTTTGGCAGGGGATTACCAAGAGACCCAGTACTTC.

This clonotype showed up just a few times. This chain joins TRBV5-1 and TRBJ2-3; 8 positions agree with TRBD2. CDR1 and CDR2 from the germline V gene are SGHRS and YFSETQ. This CDR3 comprises 17 residues. V dropped 1 base and J dropped 2; count of bases not matched to a gene: 9. The CDR3 bases are TGCGCCAGCAGCTTGTCTCTATCAGCGGGAGTCACAGATACGCAGTATTTT. Its protein is CASSLSLSAGVTDTQYF.

The chain has TRBV7-2 and TRBJ1-4; tentatively, D is TRBD1 (5 bases). The germline CDR1 and CDR2 sequences are SGHTA and FQGNSA. The CDR3 sequence is 13 residues long. V lost 5 bases, J lost 3 bases, and 7 bases lay in between. The CDR3 DNA reads TGTGCCAGCAGCCGGGACCCTAATGAAAAACTGTTTTTT. This translates into CASSRDPNEKLFF.

This clonotype was detected a few times. This chain links TRBV12-3 or TRBV12-4 with TRBJ2-1; 7 positions match TRBD2. The CDR3 is made up of 15 amino acids. Unmatched junction bases numbered 11, after V lost 5 bases and J lost 7 bases. The DNA of the CDR3 is TGTGCCAGCAGTCGACTAGCAAATGGGCATAATGAGCAGTTCTTC. It codes for CASSRLANGHNEQFF.

The rearrangement links TRBV7-2 to TRBJ2-1; D is unclear. The germline gives CDR1 SGHTA, CDR2 FQGNSA. The V and J ends lost 7 bases and 8 bases respectively, with 12 bases between them. This CDR3 is built from 12 residues. CDR3 DNA: TGTGCCAGCACCTCCATGCGCCATGAGCAGTTCTTC. Translated, it gives CASTSMRHEQFF.

This chain joins TRBV12-3 or TRBV12-4 and TRBJ1-1, with D possibly being TRBD1 (6 bases). The CDR3 consists of 13 residues. The V end lost 6 bases, the J end lost 4 bases, and 12 bases lay between the germline ends. The CDR3 loop is CASRDSPSTEAFF. The CDR3 nucleotides read TGTGCCAGCAGGGACAGCCCGAGCACTGAAGCTTTCTTT.

This clonotype has only a few counts. The chain carries TRBV5-6 and TRBJ2-3; D is unclear. The CDR3 sequence is 15 residues long. V lost 2 bases and J 2 bases, leaving 12 bases between the germline ends. Germline loops: CDR1 SGHDT, CDR2 YYEEEE. The CDR3 sequence: CASSFRGGPTDTQYF. The CDR3, as DNA: TGTGCCAGCAGCTTTCGTGGCGGACCCACAGATACGCAGTATTTT.

Here the CDR3 DNA reads TGTGCCAGCAGTTACTTCTCAGGTACCTACGAGCAGTACTTC. It encodes CASSYFSGTYEQYF. V gene TRBV6-2 or TRBV6-3 combines with J gene TRBJ2-7; no reliable D call. V was shortened by 1 base and J by 2 bases, with 9 bases between the two germline ends. The germline CDR1 and CDR2 sequences are MNHEY and SVGEGT. The CDR3 sequence is 14 residues long.

This clonotype has a handful of counts. The chain has TRBV28 and TRBJ2-5, with D possibly TRBD1 on 6 matching bases. Germline V lookup: CDR1 MDHEN, CDR2 SYDVKM. Between the trimmed V and J ends, which lost 7 bases and 5 bases, there was a span of 20 bases. The CDR3 spans 15 residues. In nucleotides, the CDR3 is TGTGCCAGCAAAGGGGGTGGACCGACACAGGAGACCCAGTACTTC. Translated: CASKGGGPTQETQYF. Using reference TRBV28 and TRBJ2-5 for the parts outside the CDR3, the full variable domain is DVKVTQSSRYLVKRTGEKVFLECVQDMDHENMFWYRQDPGLGLRLIYFSYDVKMKEKGDIPEGYSVSREKKERFSLILESASTNQTSMYLCASKGGGPTQETQYFGPGTRLLVL.

This clonotype came up a few times. This chain connects TRBV5-1 to TRBJ2-5; 9 bases match TRBD2. V was pared by 4 bases and J by 2 bases, with 9 bases of the junction left unmatched. Germline CDR1 is SGHRS and CDR2 is YFSETQ. The CDR3 covers 16 residues. CDR3 protein: CASSQTSGLKQETQYF. The CDR3 coding sequence is TGCGCCAGCAGCCAAACTAGCGGGCTAAAACAAGAGACCCAGTACTTC.

This clonotype was detected only a few times. V and J are TRBV7-2 and TRBJ2-3; D not certain. CDR3 length: 14 amino acids. Per germline, CDR1 SGHTA and CDR2 FQGNSA. With 3 bases removed from V and 9 bases from J, the gap between germline ends came to 16 bases. CDR3 coding DNA: TGTGCCAGCAGCTTCAGGCAAGTGGGTTCGACGCAGTATTTT. Translated, it gives CASSFRQVGSTQYF.

The chain's CDR3 is CASSYSTGASSYEQYF. CDR3 coding DNA: TGTGCCAGCAGTTACTCGACTGGGGCGAGCTCCTACGAGCAGTACTTC. The chain is built from TRBV6-6 and TRBJ2-7; weak D call: TRBD1 (5 bases). CDR1 is MNHNY, CDR2 SVGAGI, per germline (reference sequence). V was shortened by 0 bases and J by 0 bases, with 12 bases between the two germline ends. The CDR3 length is 16 residues.

The CDR3 reads CSGKGGPNTGELFF. The CDR3 DNA reads TGCAGCGGCAAGGGGGGCCCTAACACCGGGGAGCTGTTTTTT. This chain links TRBV29-1 with TRBJ2-2; perhaps D is TRBD1 or TRBD2 (6 bases each). Germline V gives CDR1 SQVTM, CDR2 ANQGSEA. V was clipped by 7 bases and J by 2 bases, with 14 bases between them. This CDR3 has 14 residues.

The genes are TRBV18 and TRBJ2-7; 12 bases are shared with TRBD2. The assigned J gene may be wrong: the sequence end matches TRBJ2-5 better. The CDR3 extends over 17 amino acids. The germline V gene encodes CDR1 KGHSH and CDR2 LQKENI. CDR3 in DNA: TGTGCCAGCTCACCGGAACTAGCGGGGGGCCGAAAAGAGACCCAGTACTTC. As protein: CASSPELAGGRKETQYF.

The V gene is TRBV6-1, the J gene TRBJ2-3, with D maybe TRBD1 (5 bases). The CDR3 has 14 residues. CDR1 and CDR2 from the germline V gene are MNHNS and SASEGT. Trimming pared 1 base from V and 5 bases from J, leaving 10 bases between. The CDR3, as DNA: TGTGCCAGCAGTGAAGTCCTGACAGTAGATACGCAGTATTTT. Translating it yields CASSEVLTVDTQYF.

This chain joins TRBV12-3 or TRBV12-4 and TRBJ2-7, with D uncertain. Trimming cost V 6 bases and J 7 bases, with 25 bases left between them. This CDR3 has 16 residues. CDR3 in amino acids: CASSARRSAVGNEQYF. The DNA of the CDR3 is TGTGCCAGCAGCGCCCGGCGGTCGGCAGTAGGCAATGAGCAGTACTTC.

The rearrangement joins TRBV7-2 to TRBJ2-7; D is undetermined. This CDR3 contains 13 residues. V was pared by 6 bases and J by 4 bases, with 13 bases between. The germline CDR1 and CDR2 sequences are SGHTA and FQGNSA. Written as DNA, the CDR3 is TGTGCCAGCAGTGCGCCAGGACGGTACGAGCAGTACTTC. It yields the protein CASSAPGRYEQYF.

The chain carries TRBV5-1 and TRBJ2-6; D is perhaps TRBD1 or TRBD2 (5 bases each). Germline CDR1 is SGHRS and CDR2 is YFSETQ. The CDR3 runs 18 residues. The germline V and J ends were trimmed by 0 bases and 0 bases, with 13 bases remaining between them. DNA for the CDR3: TGCGCCAGCAGCTTGGGGGGACGGATAGACTCTGGGGCCAACGTCCTGACTTTC. This gives the protein CASSLGGRIDSGANVLTF.

The chain has TRBV5-1 and TRBJ2-1, with TRBD2 matching over 11 bases. CDR3 length equals 15 residues. The trim removed 5 bases at V and 6 bases at J, leaving 7 bases unmatched. The V gene's germline CDR1 is SGHRS and CDR2 YFSETQ. The CDR3 DNA is TGCGCCAGCAGGCCCCTAGCGGGGGGAAGCAATGAGCAGTTCTTC. The encoded protein is CASRPLAGGSNEQFF.